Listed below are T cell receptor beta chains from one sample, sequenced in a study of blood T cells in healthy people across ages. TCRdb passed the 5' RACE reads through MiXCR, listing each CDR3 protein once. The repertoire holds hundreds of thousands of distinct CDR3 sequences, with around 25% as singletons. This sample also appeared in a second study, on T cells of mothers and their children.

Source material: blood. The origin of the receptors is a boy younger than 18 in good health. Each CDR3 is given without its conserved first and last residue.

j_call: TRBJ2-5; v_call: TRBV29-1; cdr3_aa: SVEDGLQETQY
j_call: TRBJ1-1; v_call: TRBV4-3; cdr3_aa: ASSPSAGFMNTEAF
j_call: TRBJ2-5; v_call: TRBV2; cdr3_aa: ASRLASYQETQY
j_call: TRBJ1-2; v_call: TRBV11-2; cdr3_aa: ASSLRYRVRSRGYT
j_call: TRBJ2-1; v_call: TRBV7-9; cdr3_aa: ASSLVPSRVGPYNEQF
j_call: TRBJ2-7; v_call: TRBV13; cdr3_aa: ASSLETGSTYEQY
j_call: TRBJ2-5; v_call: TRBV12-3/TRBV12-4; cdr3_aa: ASSLVGRVGTQY
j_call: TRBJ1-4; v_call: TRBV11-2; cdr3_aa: ASRDRYVDEKLF
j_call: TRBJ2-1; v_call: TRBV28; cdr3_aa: ASNPIGVHTANEQF
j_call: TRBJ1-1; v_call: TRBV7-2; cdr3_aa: ASSLFLGEGTEAF
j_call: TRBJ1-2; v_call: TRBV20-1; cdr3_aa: SARVRNGYT
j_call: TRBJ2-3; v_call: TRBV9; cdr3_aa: ASSALEGSQY
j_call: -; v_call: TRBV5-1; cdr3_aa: ASSFLVGNEQF
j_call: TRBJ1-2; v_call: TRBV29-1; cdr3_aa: SVDETVMHGYT
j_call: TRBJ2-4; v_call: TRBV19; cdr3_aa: ASSVRTGNAKNIQY
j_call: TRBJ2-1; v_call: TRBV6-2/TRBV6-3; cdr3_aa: ASSYVLAYNEQF
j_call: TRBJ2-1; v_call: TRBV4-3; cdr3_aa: ASSRGTVGSDEQF
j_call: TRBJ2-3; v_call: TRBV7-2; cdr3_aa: ASSRTSGGNKGTDTQY
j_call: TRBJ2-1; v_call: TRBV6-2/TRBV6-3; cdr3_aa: ASSYSVWGPSNEQF
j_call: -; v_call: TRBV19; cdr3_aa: ASSLMGETREEQF
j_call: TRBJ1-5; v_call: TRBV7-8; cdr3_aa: ASSFEAGGLSQH
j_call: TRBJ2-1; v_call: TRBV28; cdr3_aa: ASSFYPSSSNEQF
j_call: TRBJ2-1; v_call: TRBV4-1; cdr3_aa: ASSQTGTIYNEQF